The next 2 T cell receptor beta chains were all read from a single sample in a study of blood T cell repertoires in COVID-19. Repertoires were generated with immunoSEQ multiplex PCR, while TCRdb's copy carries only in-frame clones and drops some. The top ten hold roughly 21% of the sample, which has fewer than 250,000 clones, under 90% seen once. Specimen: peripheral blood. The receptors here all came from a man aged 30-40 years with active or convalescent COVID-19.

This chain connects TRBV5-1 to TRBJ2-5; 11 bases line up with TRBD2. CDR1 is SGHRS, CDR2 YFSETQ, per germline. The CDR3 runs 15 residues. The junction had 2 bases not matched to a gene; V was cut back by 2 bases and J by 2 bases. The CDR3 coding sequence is TGCGCCAGCAGCTTAGGGACTAGCGGTCAAGAGACCCAGTACTTC. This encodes CASSLGTSGQETQYF.

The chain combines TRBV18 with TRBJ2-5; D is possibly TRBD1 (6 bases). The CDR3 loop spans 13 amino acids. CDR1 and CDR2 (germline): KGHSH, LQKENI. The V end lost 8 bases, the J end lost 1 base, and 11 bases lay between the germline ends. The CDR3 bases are TGTGCCAGCACTGGGACACCCCAAGAGACCCAGTACTTC. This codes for CASTGTPQETQYF.